These T cell receptor beta chains were read from a single sample in a study of PD-L1 blockade in urothelial cancer. This table comes from immunoSEQ multiplex PCR, and its TCRdb copy is limited to in-frame clones, with some not included. The table lists just under 45,000 clones, approximately 90% of them singletons. Sample: PBMCs, taken around atezolizumab (anti-PD-L1) treatment. The receptors originated from an older woman with urothelial cancer. The CDR3 runs from the conserved cysteine through the conserved F or W. D genes are given only for firm matches. Clone sizes are given selectively: once, few, many, or a class where the clone is expanded.

>NA|TRBV20-1|TRBJ2-1|NA
CSARDPIEQFF
TGCAGTGCTAGAGATCCAATTGAGCAGTTCTTC
>NA|TRBV5-4|TRBJ2-7|NA
CASSTRDSYEQYF
TGTGCCAGCAGCACCCGGGACTCCTACGAGCAGTACTTC
>few|TRBV6-6|TRBJ1-2|NA
CASSSGESSGYTF
TGTGCCAGCAGTTCGGGGGAGTCATCTGGCTACACCTTC
>NA|TRBV9|TRBJ2-1|NA
CASSVDSYNEQFF
TGTGCCAGCAGCGTAGACTCTTACAATGAGCAGTTCTTC
>NA|TRBV6-6|TRBJ2-7|NA
CASSTRPGLDSYEQYF
TGTGCCAGCAGTACCCGTCCGGGGTTAGACTCCTACGAGCAGTACTTC
>NA|TRBV5-1|TRBJ2-5|NA
CASSQQGRGETQYF
TGCGCCAGCAGCCAACAGGGCCGTGGGGAGACCCAGTACTTC
>NA|TRBV7-9|TRBJ2-7|NA
CASSRIGENYYEQYF
TGTGCCAGCAGCCGCATCGGGGAGAATTACTACGAGCAGTACTTC
>NA|TRBV7-6|TRBJ2-3|TRBD1
CASSATGAPTDTQYF
TGTGCCAGCAGCGCGACAGGGGCCCCCACAGATACGCAGTATTTT
>NA|TRBV27|TRBJ2-3|TRBD1
CASNDPGQGTDTQYF
TGTGCCAGCAATGACCCGGGACAGGGCACAGATACGCAGTATTTT
>NA|TRBV7-3|TRBJ2-5|TRBD2
CASSPISGGDRETQYF
TGTGCCAGCAGCCCCATCAGCGGGGGGGACCGAGAGACCCAGTACTTC
>NA|TRBV19|TRBJ1-5|NA
CASSIGQWAQPQHF
TGTGCCAGTAGTATTGGACAGTGGGCTCAGCCCCAGCATTTT
>NA|TRBV5-1|TRBJ2-2|NA
CASSLGGGRTGELFF
TGCGCCAGCAGCTTGGGCGGGGGCCGGACCGGGGAGCTGTTTTTT
>NA|TRBV7-9|TRBJ1-4|TRBD1
CASSRGLTSEKLFF
TGTGCCAGCTCCAGGGGGTTGACGTCGGAAAAACTGTTTTTT
>NA|TRBV6-4|TRBJ1-1|TRBD1
CASRYRGHTEAFF
TGTGCCAGCAGATACAGGGGGCACACTGAAGCTTTCTTT
>once|TRBV6-5|TRBJ2-7|NA
CASSYSWRQQYF
TGTGCCAGCAGTTACTCTTGGAGACAGCAGTACTTC
>NA|TRBV7-8|TRBJ1-5|TRBD1
CASSPDRGMNQPQHF
TGTGCCAGCAGCCCAGACAGGGGGATGAATCAGCCCCAGCATTTT
>NA|TRBV5-5|TRBJ2-1|TRBD2
CASSLSGGDNEQFF
TGTGCCAGCAGCTTGAGCGGGGGGGACAATGAGCAGTTCTTC
>NA|TRBV9|TRBJ1-2|TRBD1
CASSVGTGGGYTF
TGTGCCAGCAGCGTAGGGACAGGGGGTGGCTACACCTTC
>once|TRBV27|TRBJ2-7|NA
CASSSNPGYEQYF
TGTGCCAGCAGTTCAAATCCAGGGTACGAGCAGTACTTC
>NA|TRBV28|TRBJ1-4|TRBD1
CASSPTTGSNEKLFF
TGTGCCAGCAGTCCTACGACAGGGTCTAATGAAAAACTGTTTTTT
>NA|TRBV6-5|TRBJ1-1|TRBD1
CASSLGTVAFF
TGTGCCAGCAGTTTAGGGACAGTTGCTTTCTTT
>NA|TRBV6-6|TRBJ2-5|NA
CASSSKQETQYF
TGTGCCAGCAGTAGCAAACAGGAGACCCAGTACTTC
>few|TRBV11-2|TRBJ1-1|TRBD1
CASSEGGGAGAFF
TGTGCCAGCAGCGAAGGAGGGGGCGCGGGGGCTTTCTTT
>NA|TRBV7-9|TRBJ1-1|TRBD1
CASSQGVNTEAFF
TGTGCCAGCAGCCAGGGGGTTAACACTGAAGCTTTCTTT
>NA|TRBV4-3|TRBJ1-2|NA
CASSQAQGSDYGYTF
TGCGCCAGCAGCCAAGCCCAGGGGTCAGACTATGGCTACACCTTC
>NA|TRBV7-6|TRBJ1-3|TRBD1
CASSQRPGQSSGNTIYF
TGTGCCAGCAGCCAAAGACCGGGACAGAGCTCTGGAAACACCATATATTTT
>NA|TRBV13|TRBJ1-1|TRBD1
CASSFGTGGRLSTEAFF
TGTGCCAGCAGCTTCGGGACAGGGGGTAGGTTGAGCACTGAAGCTTTCTTT
>NA|TRBV5-8|TRBJ2-1|NA
CASSSQTGPLYNEQFF
TGTGCCAGCAGCAGCCAGACAGGACCGCTCTACAATGAGCAGTTCTTC
>NA|TRBV27|TRBJ1-2|TRBD1
CASSPERTGVRGYTF
TGTGCCAGCAGTCCCGAACGGACAGGAGTAAGAGGCTACACCTTC